Below, 28 T cell receptor beta chains from the same sample are listed, as sequenced in a study of cytomegalovirus exposure and HLA in healthy donors listed by TCRdb under 2017. Receptor libraries were prepared by the immunoSEQ multiplex PCR assay. For the multiplex PCR, a mixture combining 60 forward primers for TCR Vbeta segments and 13 reverse primers for TCR Jbeta segments was used. This is the immuneACCESS table as TCRdb keeps it, with only in-frame sequences that have V and J called. A part of the clones is gone; compared with another copy, unresolved V genes explain less than half, and the rest is unexplained. This sample has approximately 110,000 clones in its table, and approximately 80% of those were observed once. The ten largest clonotypes hold roughly 2% of the sample. Sequencing was done on a sample of PBMCs. The receptors derive from a man aged 50-60 years in good health and CMV-seronegative.

The chain combines TRBV5-1 with TRBJ1-1, with D maybe TRBD1 (6 bases). V was cut by 0 bases and J by 6 bases, with 6 bases left in between. The germline V gene encodes CDR1 SGHRS and CDR2 YFSETQ. The CDR3 extends over 12 amino acids. The CDR3 DNA sequence: TGCGCCAGCAGCTTGGGACAGGCTGAAGCTTTCTTT. This gives the protein CASSLGQAEAFF.

The chain is built from TRBV28 and TRBJ2-3; possible D gene TRBD1, 6 bases. Deletions cut 6 bases from V and 15 bases from J, with 16 bases between. Germline CDR1 and CDR2: MDHEN and SYDVKM. The CDR3 extends over 11 amino acids. CDR3 DNA sequence: TGTGCCAGCAGCGTCATAGGGGGATCTTATTTT. It encodes CASSVIGGSYF.

The chain couples TRBV7-8 to TRBJ2-7; D might be TRBD1 (6 bases). This CDR3 spans 12 amino acids. Germline values: CDR1 SGHVS, CDR2 FQNEAQ. Trimming cost V 5 bases and J 3 bases, with 8 bases left between them. CDR3 DNA: TGTGCCAGCAGCATACAGGGCTACGAGCAGTACGTC. Its translation is CASSIQGYEQYV.

The chain joins TRBV5-1 to TRBJ2-2, with D possibly TRBD1 on 6 matching bases. Per germline, CDR1 SGHRS and CDR2 YFSETQ. Trimming took 5 bases from V and 5 from J, leaving 7 bases between them. The CDR3 consists of 12 residues. CDR3 coding DNA: TGCGCCAGCAGGAGGGGGACCGGGGAGCTGTTTTTT. Its protein product is CASRRGTGELFF.

The table lists this clone with a count of one. This chain joins TRBV7-9 and TRBJ2-7, with unresolved D. Germline V gives CDR1 SEHNR, CDR2 FQNEAQ (reference sequence). The CDR3 is 17 amino acids. The CDR3 DNA follows: TGTTCCAGCAGCCGTTGGAGTGGTTTCAGCACATCTTTGGAGCAGTACGTC. It codes for CSSSRWSGFSTSLEQYV.

The chain links TRBV11-1 to TRBJ2-7; the D gene is possibly TRBD1 (6 bases). CDR1 and CDR2 from the germline V gene are SGHAT and FQDESV (reference sequence). Between the trimmed V and J ends, which lost 6 bases and 3 bases, there was a span of 15 bases. CDR3 length equals 14 residues. CDR3 protein: CASRPGQTNYEQYF. CDR3 coding DNA: TGTGCCAGCAGACCTGGACAGACCAACTACGAGCAGTACTTC.

There are a few counts of this clone. This sample includes further DNA sequences coding for the same CDR3. The chain has TRBV5-4 and TRBJ2-1; possible D gene TRBD1, 5 bases. V was trimmed by 0 bases and J by 7 bases, leaving 8 bases between them. Per the germline V gene, CDR1 is SGHNT and CDR2 is YYREEE (reference sequence). This CDR3 contains 13 residues. CDR3: CASSLGQLNEQFF. CDR3 nucleotide sequence: TGTGCCAGCAGCTTGGGACAGTTGAATGAGCAGTTCTTC.

The V gene is TRBV30, the J gene TRBJ2-7; TRBD2 might be the D (6 bases). V was clipped by 3 bases and J by 4 bases, with 16 bases between them. This CDR3 has 14 amino acids. Germline V CDR1 and CDR2: GTSNPN, SVGIG (reference sequence). Here the CDR3 DNA reads TGTGCCTGGAGGACAACGGGAGCAGGTTACGAGCAGTACTTC. Its translation is CAWRTTGAGYEQYF.

This clone showed up just a few times. The chain joins TRBV28 to TRBJ1-2; unclear D gene. The germline V gene encodes CDR1 MDHEN and CDR2 SYDVKM. The V and J ends lost 6 bases and 6 bases respectively, with 8 bases between them. CDR3 length equals 11 residues. The CDR3, as DNA: TGTGCCAGCAGAGCGGAGGATGGCTACACCTTC. It codes for CASRAEDGYTF.

This chain connects TRBV5-1 to TRBJ2-1; TRBD2 aligns across 9 bases. This CDR3 is built from 18 residues. In germline, CDR1 is SGHRS, CDR2 YFSETQ. V shed 0 bases and J 5 bases; nucleotides not matched to a gene: 12. Here the CDR3 DNA reads TGCGCCAGCAGCTTGGCAAGCGGGGGGCTTATTGACCACAATGAGCAGTTCTTC. Translated: CASSLASGGLIDHNEQFF. Using reference TRBV5-1 and TRBJ2-1 for the parts outside the CDR3, the full variable domain is KAGVTQTPRYLIKTRGQQVTLSCSPISGHRSVSWYQQTPGQGLQFLFEYFSETQRNKGNFPGRFSGRQFSNSRSEMNVSTLELGDSALYLCASSLASGGLIDHNEQFFGPGTRLTVL.

The chain employs TRBV15 and TRBJ2-1, with D perhaps TRBD1 (5 bases). This CDR3 spans 14 amino acids. Germline V CDR1 and CDR2: LNHNV, YYDKDF (reference sequence). The ends were cut back, 0 bases at V and 10 bases at J, with 13 bases in the middle. Here the CDR3 DNA reads TGTGCCACCAGCAGAGACCCGCAGGGCCGGGAGCAGTTCTTC. Translating gives CATSRDPQGREQFF.

This clone was detected a few times. The gene calls are TRBV6-1 and TRBJ2-3, with no clear D. The CDR3 is 17 residues long. Germline V CDR1 and CDR2: MNHNS, SASEGT. Trimming pared 2 bases from V and 0 bases from J, leaving 15 bases between. The CDR3 region has the DNA TGTGCCAGCAGTGAAAGTACGGCCAGGATAAGCACAGATACGCAGTATTTT. Translated, it gives CASSESTARISTDTQYF.

This chain joins TRBV7-8 and TRBJ2-2, with TRBD2 matching over 12 bases. J lost 1 base, V lost 7 bases, and 7 bases had no gene match. The CDR3 is 17 amino acids. The V gene's germline CDR1 is SGHVS and CDR2 FQNEAQ. CDR3 nucleotide sequence: TGTGCCAGCAAACCTAGCGGGGGGGCTGGGAACACCGGGGAGCTGTTTTTT. Protein sequence: CASKPSGGAGNTGELFF.

The chain carries TRBV6-6 and TRBJ1-2; unclear D gene. CDR1 is MNHNY and CDR2 is SVGAGI in the germline V gene (reference sequence). CDR3 length equals 12 residues. V gave up 7 bases and J gave up 8 bases, with 14 bases separating them. CDR3 sequence (DNA): TGTGCCAGCACCCTCGGTGGTCGCGGCTACACCTTC. This gives the protein CASTLGGRGYTF.

The chain employs TRBV10-3 and TRBJ2-1, with 7 bases lining up with TRBD2. In germline, CDR1 is ENHRY, CDR2 SYGVKD. The CDR3 is 11 residues long. V lost 8 bases, J lost 12 bases, and 7 bases stayed unmatched. The CDR3 loop is CAIRGVAWQFF. CDR3 bases: TGTGCCATCCGGGGGGTCGCTTGGCAGTTCTTC.

This rearrangement joins TRBV6-5 to TRBJ1-3; TRBD1 matches at 7 bases. Unmatched junction bases numbered 1, after V lost 2 bases and J lost 0 bases. This CDR3 has 15 residues. CDR1 MNHEY and CDR2 SVGAGI come from the germline V gene. In DNA form, the CDR3 reads TGTGCCAGCAGTTACAGGGGGCCCTCTGGAAACACCATATATTTT. Translated: CASSYRGPSGNTIYF.

The chain combines TRBV6-6 with TRBJ2-5, with TRBD1 as a possible D gene (5 bases). CDR3 length: 14 amino acids. Between the trimmed V and J ends, which lost 6 bases and 5 bases, there was a span of 16 bases. Germline V CDR1 and CDR2: MNHNY, SVGAGI (reference sequence). This CDR3 reads CASRDQGGSETQYF. CDR3 nucleotide sequence: TGTGCCAGCAGGGATCAGGGTGGTTCGGAGACCCAGTACTTC.

V gene TRBV28 combines with J gene TRBJ2-7, with TRBD1 matching over 7 bases. Trimming cost V 5 bases and J 0 bases; bases outside gene matches: 7. Germline V gene sequence: CDR1 MDHEN, CDR2 SYDVKM. The CDR3 sequence is 15 residues long. The CDR3 DNA is TGTGCCAGCAGTGTCGGACAGGCGAGCTCCTACGAGCAGTACGTC. It specifies CASSVGQASSYEQYV.

V is TRBV5-1 and J is TRBJ1-1, with D uncertain. V lost 1 base and J lost 0, with 7 bases in between. This CDR3 spans 14 amino acids. CDR1 SGHRS and CDR2 YFSETQ come from the germline V gene. The CDR3, as DNA: TGCGCCAGCAGCTTGTCAACGGTGAACACTGAAGCTTTCTTT. This translates into CASSLSTVNTEAFF.

This chain connects TRBV9 to TRBJ1-2; D might be TRBD1 (5 bases). CDR1 is SGDLS, CDR2 YYNGEE, per germline. The CDR3 spans 15 residues. V was clipped by 1 base and J by 4 bases, with 14 bases between them. The CDR3 spells CASSVNSGQSYGYTF. The CDR3 bases are TGTGCCAGCAGCGTAAACTCAGGGCAAAGCTATGGCTACACCTTC.

This rearrangement joins TRBV7-2 to TRBJ2-5; D is ambiguous. CDR3 length equals 14 residues. CDR1 is SGHTA and CDR2 is FQGNSA in the germline V gene. The germline V and J ends were trimmed by 6 bases and 2 bases, with 13 bases remaining between them. The CDR3: CASSPETAQETQYF. In DNA, the CDR3 is TGTGCCAGCAGTCCCGAGACTGCGCAAGAGACCCAGTACTTC. Drawing the rest from reference TRBV7-2 and TRBJ2-5, the complete variable domain is GAGVSQSPSNKVTEKGKDVELRCDPISGHTALYWYRQSLGQGLEFLIYFQGNSAPDKSGLPSDRFSAERTGGSVSTLTIQRTQQEDSAVYLCASSPETAQETQYFGPGTRLLVL.

CDR3 sequence (DNA): TGTGCCAGCAGCGTAGCAGGGGCGGGCGGGGAGCTGTTTTTT. As protein: CASSVAGAGGELFF. This chain connects TRBV9 to TRBJ2-2; D may be TRBD1 (6 bases). V was cut by 0 bases and J by 7 bases, with 10 bases left in between. From germline, CDR1 is SGDLS and CDR2 YYNGEE. The CDR3 has 14 amino acids. Combining the CDR3 with reference TRBV9 and TRBJ2-2 gives the whole variable domain DSGVTQTPKHLITATGQRVTLRCSPRSGDLSVYWYQQSLDQGLQFLIQYYNGEERAKGNILERFSAQQFPDLHSELNLSSLELGDSALYFCASSVAGAGGELFFGEGSRLTVL.

V is TRBV5-6 and J is TRBJ1-1; D perhaps matches TRBD1 (6 bases). The CDR3 has 14 amino acids. Germline loops: CDR1 SGHDT, CDR2 YYEEEE. The ends were cut back, 4 bases at V and 3 bases at J, with 13 bases in the middle. The CDR3: CASSPGTTDTEAFF. As DNA, the CDR3 is TGTGCCAGCAGCCCCGGGACAACCGACACTGAAGCTTTCTTT.

This clone showed up just a few times. The chain employs TRBV6-1 and TRBJ2-1, with a tentative D call TRBD1 (5 bases). This CDR3 region has 15 residues. The germline V gene has CDR1 MNHNS and CDR2 SASEGT. V lost 0 bases, J lost 6 bases, and 12 bases lay in between. CDR3 protein: CASSEALNRINEQFF. The CDR3 region has the DNA TGTGCCAGCAGTGAAGCTCTCAACAGGATCAATGAGCAGTTCTTC.

The chain combines TRBV9 with TRBJ1-6; no clear D gene. The V gene lost 4 bases and the J gene lost 4 bases, with 9 bases spanning the gap. The CDR3 contains 14 residues. Germline CDR1 and CDR2: SGDLS and YYNGEE. The CDR3 DNA is TGTGCCAGCAGCCCGGAGCCGTATAATTCACCCCTCCACTTT. Translating it yields CASSPEPYNSPLHF.

The chain combines TRBV6-1 with TRBJ2-1; D is possibly TRBD2 (5 bases). Trimming stripped 2 bases from V and 3 bases from J, with 14 bases between. Germline-derived CDR1 and CDR2 are MNHNS and SASEGT. The CDR3 loop spans 16 amino acids. Here the CDR3 reads CASSESVALDYNEQFF. The CDR3 DNA reads TGTGCCAGCAGTGAAAGTGTAGCGTTGGACTACAATGAGCAGTTCTTC.

Only one count was recorded for this clone. The genes are TRBV25-1 and TRBJ1-4; D remains ambiguous. This CDR3 comprises 15 residues. CDR1 and CDR2 (germline): MGHDK, SYGVNS. V was clipped by 5 bases and J by 3 bases, with 13 bases between them. CDR3 region: CASSHEGSPNEKLFF. CDR3 nucleotides: TGTGCCAGCAGTCACGAGGGATCCCCTAATGAAAAACTGTTTTTT.

The V gene is TRBV9, the J gene TRBJ2-1; TRBD2 matches at 11 bases. The CDR3 has 17 residues. Trimming at V came to 5 bases and at J to 0 bases, leaving 7 bases not matched to a gene. Germline-derived CDR1 and CDR2 are SGDLS and YYNGEE. The CDR3 reads CASRGSGGEISYNEQFF. CDR3 DNA: TGTGCCAGCAGAGGTAGCGGGGGGGAAATCTCCTACAATGAGCAGTTCTTC.